This record concerns one T cell receptor (beta chain) sequence. Given a much more abundant clone one base away, this may be a read error. The data belong to a study of shared clonotypes between healthy human individuals. The CDR3 extends over 14 amino acids. Germline CDR1 is GTSNPN and CDR2 is SVGIG (reference sequence). It was at deep level that the assay was run. Using immunoSEQ multiplex PCR, the repertoire was profiled, and TCRdb retains in-frame clones only, with some absent. The table has under 1,100,000 clones, 75% to 85% seen once. The TCR sequence derives from a man younger than 35 in good health. Some clones in this sample may be carry-over from other donors' samples. The chain employs TRBV30 and TRBJ1-2; TRBD1 aligns across 7 bases. Input material: memory CD4+ T cells from PBMCs. Indicated subset: CD45RA-negative fraction. The CDR3, as DNA: TGTGCCGGGGAGGAGGGGACAGTACTCTATTGCTACACCTTC. This encodes CAGEEGTVLYCYTF.